This T cell receptor (beta chain) was sequenced in a study of blood T cells in healthy people across ages. A J-beta primer mix and a sample-barcoded 5' primer were used in a second PCR of roughly 6 to 11 cycles. Each CDR3 protein is one row after TCRdb ran MiXCR on the 5' RACE reads. The sample includes 1.5 million or so distinct CDR3 sequences, 42% of them seen just once. With regard to this clonotype: Antigen specificity is unknown.

General observations from the study: With unsorted PBMCs, a conclusive comparison of naive versus antigen-experienced cells was not possible. Older age went with lower TCR beta diversity per million T cells, in a roughly linear way.

The sequencing input was blood. The TCR sequence derives from a woman under 30 in good health.

The CDR3 DNA follows: TGCGCCAGCAGCCAACTCCCCGGGACAGGGGTCAGTTCCTACGAGCAGTACTTC. Amino acid sequence: CASSQLPGTGVSSYEQYF. V is TRBV4-1 and J is TRBJ2-7, with 10 bases aligning to TRBD1. Trimming at V came to 2 bases and at J to 1 base, leaving 11 bases not matched to a gene. CDR3 length: 18 amino acids. Germline V CDR1 and CDR2: MGHRA, YSYEKL.